These 27 T cell receptor beta chains share one sample of origin, sequenced in a study of blood T cell repertoires in COVID-19. Measured with immunoSEQ multiplex PCR; TCRdb has only the in-frame clones, and not every one. The sample carries tens of thousands of clones, nearly 90% recorded once. What was sequenced was peripheral blood. The receptors derive from a man in his 70s with acute or convalescent COVID-19.

The J gene is TRBJ2-7, the V gene TRBV5-5, with TRBD2 as a possible D gene (6 bases). The V gene lost 6 bases and the J gene lost 6 bases, with 19 bases spanning the gap. The CDR3 spans 14 residues. Germline loops: CDR1 SGHKS, CDR2 YYEKEE (reference sequence). This chain's CDR3 is CASTTGLRNFEQYF. The CDR3, as DNA: TGTGCCAGCACCACGGGACTTAGGAATTTCGAGCAGTACTTC.

This sequence joins TRBV9 and TRBJ1-3, with TRBD1 identical over 7 bases. The CDR3 extends over 17 amino acids. The germline V gene has CDR1 SGDLS and CDR2 YYNGEE. V lost 0 bases, J lost 2 bases, and 8 bases stayed unmatched. CDR3 in amino acids: CASSVVGQGVPGNTIYF. In DNA form, the CDR3 reads TGTGCCAGCAGCGTAGTGGGGCAGGGGGTACCTGGAAACACCATATATTTT.

The rearrangement uses TRBV10-3 and TRBJ2-7; D is undetermined. This CDR3 contains 14 residues. CDR1 ENHRY and CDR2 SYGVKD come from the germline V gene. V lost 0 bases, J lost 6 bases, and 12 bases lay in between. CDR3 in amino acids: CAISESMGPGEQYF. The DNA of the CDR3 is TGTGCCATCAGTGAGTCGATGGGTCCGGGCGAGCAGTACTTC.

Points on this clone: Other DNA variants within this sample encode the same CDR3. CDR3 sequence reads: CASSPGAGELFF. The CDR3 DNA is TGTGCCAGCAGCCCGGGGGCCGGGGAGCTGTTTTTT. The J gene is TRBJ2-2, the V gene TRBV9; tentative D call: TRBD2 (6 bases). Trimming cost V 4 bases and J 6 bases, with 7 bases left between them. Germline loops: CDR1 SGDLS, CDR2 YYNGEE. The CDR3 extends over 12 amino acids.

The chain uses TRBV24-1 and TRBJ2-1; no reliable D call. The CDR3 has 13 amino acids. In germline, CDR1 is KGHDR, CDR2 SFDVKD. Trimming took 4 bases from V and 4 from J, leaving 7 bases between them. The CDR3 loop reads CATSDTEYNEQFF. The CDR3 DNA reads TGTGCCACCAGTGACACAGAATACAATGAGCAGTTCTTC.

The chain couples TRBV6-2 or TRBV6-3 to TRBJ2-7; no clear D. Germline V CDR1 and CDR2: MNHEY, SVGEGT. Trimming pared 2 bases from V and 5 bases from J, leaving 7 bases between. The CDR3 covers 12 residues. The CDR3 DNA reads as TGTGCCAGCAGTTACCCTCCCCACGAGCAGTACTTC. It codes for CASSYPPHEQYF.

V usage is TRBV3-1 (or the pseudogene TRBV3-2) and J usage is TRBJ2-6; TRBD2 might be the D (5 bases). The germline V gene has CDR1 LGHDT and CDR2 YNNKEL (reference sequence). Trimming shortened V by 0 bases and J by 0 bases, and 18 bases separated the two germline ends. This CDR3 is 20 amino acids long. CDR3 bases: TGTGCCAGCAGCCAAGAGCCAGCGGTGGGATCTAGCTCTGGGGCCAACGTCCTGACTTTC. Its translation is CASSQEPAVGSSSGANVLTF.

This rearrangement joins TRBV5-1 to TRBJ1-2; 10 nucleotides match TRBD1. V was clipped by 4 bases and J by 6 bases; unmatched bases: 6. This CDR3 region has 14 residues. Germline V gives CDR1 SGHRS, CDR2 YFSETQ. CDR3 region: CASSKGQGTDGYTF. The CDR3 coding sequence is TGCGCCAGCAGCAAGGGACAGGGGACTGATGGCTACACCTTC.

This chain uses TRBV28 with TRBJ2-2; 13 bases line up with TRBD2. CDR1 is MDHEN and CDR2 is SYDVKM in the germline V gene. The CDR3 length is 15 residues. The junction had 3 bases not matched to a gene; V was cut back by 8 bases and J by 3 bases. CDR3 DNA: TGTGCCAGCTCGACTAGCGGGAGGTACACCGGGGAGCTGTTTTTT. This encodes CASSTSGRYTGELFF.

The V gene is TRBV27, the J gene TRBJ1-5; unclear D gene. Germline-derived CDR1 and CDR2 are MNHEY and SMNVEV (reference sequence). This CDR3 has 15 amino acids. Trimming removed 2 bases from V and 3 bases from J, with 11 bases in between. CDR3 DNA sequence: TGTGCCAGCAGTTTAGGTCCCGGGTACAATCAGCCCCAGCATTTT. Translated: CASSLGPGYNQPQHF.

The chain uses TRBV5-6 and TRBJ2-3, with TRBD1 matching 9 bases. The germline V gene encodes CDR1 SGHDT and CDR2 YYEEEE. The CDR3 length is 16 residues. After removal of 4 bases from V and 5 bases from J, the junction contained 11 bases not matched to a gene. CDR3 bases: TGTGCCAGCAGCCCACCCTGGGACAGGGTAGGAGATACGCAGTATTTT. Translating gives CASSPPWDRVGDTQYF.

The rearrangement joins TRBV2 to TRBJ1-6, with 7 bases lining up with TRBD1. Germline V gene sequence: CDR1 SNHLY, CDR2 FYNNEI. The length of the CDR3 is 15 residues. Unmatched junction bases numbered 7, after V lost 6 bases and J lost 5 bases. CDR3 in amino acids: CASRLGQADNSPLHF. DNA for the CDR3: TGTGCCAGCAGATTAGGACAGGCAGATAATTCACCCCTCCACTTT.

There are a few counts of this clone. The chain employs TRBV7-2 and TRBJ2-3, with 8 nucleotides matching TRBD2. This CDR3 has 18 amino acids. The V gene end was trimmed by 5 bases and the J gene end by 0 bases; junction bases not matched to a gene: 13. Germline assignment: CDR1 SGHTA and CDR2 FQGNSA. Here the CDR3 DNA reads TGTGCCAGCAGCACTCGGGGGGGCGCTATCCTAAGCACAGATACGCAGTATTTT. It codes for CASSTRGGAILSTDTQYF.

The chain links TRBV27 to TRBJ1-1, with TRBD1 as a possible D gene (5 bases). Per the germline V gene, CDR1 is MNHEY and CDR2 is SMNVEV (reference sequence). CDR3 length: 17 amino acids. Between the trimmed V and J ends, which lost 1 base and 0 bases, there was a span of 15 bases. DNA for the CDR3: TGTGCCAGCAGTTTATACTCTAGGGGCCAGTTGAACACTGAAGCTTTCTTT. As protein: CASSLYSRGQLNTEAFF.

V and J are TRBV28 and TRBJ1-5, with D perhaps TRBD1 (6 bases). CDR1 and CDR2 (germline): MDHEN, SYDVKM. The V end lost 8 bases, the J end lost 3 bases, and 11 bases lay between the germline ends. The CDR3 loop spans 13 amino acids. Written as DNA, the CDR3 is TGTGCCAGCGGGGGGGGGCTCAATCAGCCCCAGCATTTT. Protein: CASGGGLNQPQHF.

V and J are TRBV6-6 and TRBJ1-5; 11 bases map to TRBD1. Germline lookup yields CDR1 MNHNY and CDR2 SVGAGI (reference sequence). The junction had 2 bases not matched to a gene; V was cut back by 2 bases and J by 5 bases. The CDR3 is made up of 15 amino acids. This CDR3 reads CASSYRDRGDQPQHF. Written as DNA, the CDR3 is TGTGCCAGCAGTTACCGGGACAGGGGGGATCAGCCCCAGCATTTT.

This chain joins TRBV7-2 and TRBJ2-7, with 9 bases fitting TRBD2. From germline, CDR1 is SGHTA and CDR2 FQGNSA. V shed 1 base and J 5 bases; nucleotides not matched to a gene: 6. The CDR3 contains 15 residues. CDR3 nucleotides: TGTGCCAGCAGCTTAGACGGACTAGCGAATAACGAGCAGTACTTC. Protein sequence: CASSLDGLANNEQYF.

The V gene is TRBV4-3, the J gene TRBJ1-4, with 7 bases identical to TRBD1. CDR1 and CDR2 from the germline V gene are LGHNA and YSLEER. The J segment lost 4 bases and the V segment lost 1 base, leaving 9 bases of the junction unmatched. This CDR3 has 17 amino acids. Written as DNA, the CDR3 is TGCGCCAGCAGCCAAGCTAAGGGGGGACAGAGTAATGAAAAACTGTTTTTT. Protein: CASSQAKGGQSNEKLFF.

The V gene is TRBV6-2 or TRBV6-3, the J gene TRBJ2-3, with a possible D match to TRBD2 (6 bases). Per the germline V gene, CDR1 is MNHEY and CDR2 is SVGEGT. With 2 bases removed from V and 7 bases from J, the gap between germline ends came to 13 bases. The CDR3 has 14 residues. The CDR3 spells CASSYVAGIYTQYF. For the CDR3, the DNA is TGTGCCAGCAGTTACGTTGCGGGGATATATACGCAGTATTTT.

The chain links TRBV10-3 to TRBJ1-1, with D tentatively TRBD1 (6 bases). Germline loops: CDR1 ENHRY, CDR2 SYGVKD. V dropped 3 bases and J dropped 4 bases, with 12 bases sitting between them. The CDR3 sequence is 14 residues long. CDR3 region: CAISDRGMGTEAFF. The CDR3 region has the DNA TGTGCCATCAGTGACAGGGGAATGGGCACTGAAGCTTTCTTT.

The chain links TRBV5-1 to TRBJ1-2; TRBD1 aligns across 12 bases. There are 17 residues in the CDR3. The V segment lost 0 bases and the J segment 8 bases; nucleotides outside the gene matches: 11. Germline V CDR1 and CDR2: SGHRS, YFSETQ. In DNA, the CDR3 is TGCGCCAGCAGCTTGGGAAACCGGGACAGGGGGCGCCGGGGCTACACCTTC. This translates into CASSLGNRDRGRRGYTF.

This clone was found once. The chain has TRBV29-1 and TRBJ2-7; 7 bases are shared with TRBD2. CDR3 length: 13 amino acids. The trim removed 6 bases at V and 6 bases at J, leaving 11 bases unmatched. Germline V CDR1 and CDR2: SQVTM, ANQGSEA. CDR3 protein: CSVDKKRGGEQYF. Here the CDR3 DNA reads TGCAGCGTCGATAAGAAGCGGGGAGGCGAGCAGTACTTC.

The chain uses TRBV5-1 and TRBJ2-7; TRBD1 matches at 11 bases. Unmatched junction bases numbered 9, after V lost 4 bases and J lost 6 bases. This CDR3 region has 15 residues. Looked up from germline, CDR1 is SGHRS and CDR2 is YFSETQ. CDR3 sequence reads: CASSTDGQGASEQYF. CDR3 bases: TGCGCCAGCAGCACAGATGGACAGGGGGCCTCCGAGCAGTACTTC. The full variable domain, its missing parts supplied by reference TRBV5-1 and TRBJ2-7, is KAGVTQTPRYLIKTRGQQVTLSCSPISGHRSVSWYQQTPGQGLQFLFEYFSETQRNKGNFPGRFSGRQFSNSRSEMNVSTLELGDSALYLCASSTDGQGASEQYFGPGTRLTVT.

This clone was seen a single time. This chain uses TRBV5-1 with TRBJ1-5; TRBD1 matches at 9 bases. V gave up 4 bases and J gave up 7 bases; unmatched junction bases: 9. Germline lookup yields CDR1 SGHRS and CDR2 YFSETQ. There are 15 residues in the CDR3. The CDR3 DNA reads as TGCGCCAGCAGCCTGGACAGGGGCGAGGGCCAGCCCCAGCATTTT. Translated: CASSLDRGEGQPQHF.

J is TRBJ2-6 and V is TRBV24-1; TRBD2 aligns across 7 bases. The germline CDR1 and CDR2 sequences are KGHDR and SFDVKD. V shed 3 bases and J 2 bases; nucleotides not matched to a gene: 9. The CDR3 loop spans 18 amino acids. CDR3 in DNA: TGTGCCACCAGTGATCCCTCTAGCGGCAATGCTGGGGCCAACGTCCTGACTTTC. This sequence encodes CATSDPSSGNAGANVLTF.

The rearrangement links TRBV28 to TRBJ1-5, with D possibly matching TRBD1 (5 bases). Germline assignment: CDR1 MDHEN and CDR2 SYDVKM. Trimming left V 6 bases short and J 0 bases short, with 6 bases between. The CDR3 contains 13 residues. CDR3 protein: CASSQGSNQPQHF. CDR3 bases: TGTGCCAGCAGCCAGGGTAGCAATCAGCCCCAGCATTTT. Looking up the rest from reference TRBV28 and TRBJ1-5 gives the full variable domain: DVKVTQSSRYLVKRTGEKVFLECVQDMDHENMFWYRQDPGLGLRLIYFSYDVKMKEKGDIPEGYSVSREKKERFSLILESASTNQTSMYLCASSQGSNQPQHFGDGTRLSIL.

This rearrangement joins TRBV5-1 to TRBJ2-5; possible D gene TRBD2, 5 bases. This CDR3 is built from 15 residues. Germline CDR1 and CDR2: SGHRS and YFSETQ. V shed 0 bases and J shed 0 bases, with 9 bases lying between them. CDR3 bases: TGCGCCAGCAGCTTGGGCGGCGGGTACCAAGAGACCCAGTACTTC. It codes for CASSLGGGYQETQYF.